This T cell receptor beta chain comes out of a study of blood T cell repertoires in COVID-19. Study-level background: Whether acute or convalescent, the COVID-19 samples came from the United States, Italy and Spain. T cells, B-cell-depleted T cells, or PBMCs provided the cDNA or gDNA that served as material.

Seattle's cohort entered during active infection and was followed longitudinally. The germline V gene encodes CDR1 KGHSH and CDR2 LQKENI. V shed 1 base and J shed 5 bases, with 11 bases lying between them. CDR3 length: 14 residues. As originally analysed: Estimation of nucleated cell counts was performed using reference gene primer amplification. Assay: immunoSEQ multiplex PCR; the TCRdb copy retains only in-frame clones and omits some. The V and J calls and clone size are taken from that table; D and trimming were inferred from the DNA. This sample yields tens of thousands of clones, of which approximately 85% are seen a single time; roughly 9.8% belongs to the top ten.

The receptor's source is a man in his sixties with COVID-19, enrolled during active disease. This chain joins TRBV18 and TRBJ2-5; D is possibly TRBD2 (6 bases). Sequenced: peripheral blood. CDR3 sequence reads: CASSPLAGLETQYF. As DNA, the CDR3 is TGTGCCAGCTCACCACTCGCGGGACTGGAGACCCAGTACTTC.